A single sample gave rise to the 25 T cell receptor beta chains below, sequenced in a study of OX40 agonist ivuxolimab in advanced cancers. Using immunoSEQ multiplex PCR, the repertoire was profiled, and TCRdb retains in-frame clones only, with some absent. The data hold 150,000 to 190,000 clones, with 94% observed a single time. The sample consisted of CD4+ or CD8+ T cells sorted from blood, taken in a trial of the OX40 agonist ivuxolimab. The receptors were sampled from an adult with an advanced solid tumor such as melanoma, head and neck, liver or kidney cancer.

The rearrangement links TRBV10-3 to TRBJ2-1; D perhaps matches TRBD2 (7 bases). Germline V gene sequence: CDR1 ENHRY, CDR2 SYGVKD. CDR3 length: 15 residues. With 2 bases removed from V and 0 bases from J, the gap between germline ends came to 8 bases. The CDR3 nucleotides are TGTGCCATCAGTGAGAGGGGGGGCTCCTACAATGAGCAGTTCTTC. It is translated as CAISERGGSYNEQFF.

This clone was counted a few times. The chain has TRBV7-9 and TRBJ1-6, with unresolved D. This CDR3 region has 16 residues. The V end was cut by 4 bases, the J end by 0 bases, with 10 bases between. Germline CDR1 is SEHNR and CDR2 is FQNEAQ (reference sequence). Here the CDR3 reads CASSSTLRSYNSPLHF. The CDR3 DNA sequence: TGTGCCAGCAGCTCCACTCTCCGCTCCTATAATTCACCCCTCCACTTT.

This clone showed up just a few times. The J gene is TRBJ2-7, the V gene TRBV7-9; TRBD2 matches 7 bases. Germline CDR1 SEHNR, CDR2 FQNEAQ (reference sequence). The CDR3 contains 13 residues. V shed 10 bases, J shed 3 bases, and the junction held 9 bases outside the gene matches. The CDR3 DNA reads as TGTGCCACAACCCTTGGGGAGGGCTACGAGCAGTACTTC. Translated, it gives CATTLGEGYEQYF.

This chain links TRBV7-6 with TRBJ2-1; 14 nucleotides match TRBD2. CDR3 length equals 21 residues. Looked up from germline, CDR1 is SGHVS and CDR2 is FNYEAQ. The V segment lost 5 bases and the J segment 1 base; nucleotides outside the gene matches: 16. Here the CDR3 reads CASSARPSGTSGRGSYNEQFF. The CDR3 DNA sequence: TGTGCCAGCAGCGCGCGACCCTCCGGGACTAGCGGGAGAGGGTCCTACAATGAGCAGTTCTTC. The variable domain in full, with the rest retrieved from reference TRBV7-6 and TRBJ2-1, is GAGVSQSPRYKVTKRGQDVALRCDPISGHVSLYWYRQALGQGPEFLTYFNYEAQQDKSGLPNDRFSAERPEGSISTLTIQRTEQRDSAMYRCASSARPSGTSGRGSYNEQFFGPGTRLTVL.

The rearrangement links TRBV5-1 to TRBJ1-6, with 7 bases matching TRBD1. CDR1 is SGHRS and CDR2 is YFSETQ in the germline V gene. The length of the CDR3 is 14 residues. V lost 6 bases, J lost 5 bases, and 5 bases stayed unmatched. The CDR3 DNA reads TGCGCCAGCACCCCGGGACAGAATAATTCACCCCTCCACTTT. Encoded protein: CASTPGQNNSPLHF.

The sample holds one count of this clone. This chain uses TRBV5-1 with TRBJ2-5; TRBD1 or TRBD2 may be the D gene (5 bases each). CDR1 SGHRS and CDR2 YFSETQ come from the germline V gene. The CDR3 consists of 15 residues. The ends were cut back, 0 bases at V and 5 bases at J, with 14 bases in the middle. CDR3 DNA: TGCGCCAGCAGCTTGGCCACGGGGCAAAGGGAGACCCAGTACTTC. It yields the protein CASSLATGQRETQYF.

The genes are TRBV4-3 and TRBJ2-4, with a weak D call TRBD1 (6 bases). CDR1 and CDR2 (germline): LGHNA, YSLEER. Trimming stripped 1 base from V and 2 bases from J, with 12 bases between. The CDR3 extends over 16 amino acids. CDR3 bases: TGCGCCAGCAGCCAAGGCTGGGGGCTAACCAAAAACATTCAGTACTTC. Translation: CASSQGWGLTKNIQYF.

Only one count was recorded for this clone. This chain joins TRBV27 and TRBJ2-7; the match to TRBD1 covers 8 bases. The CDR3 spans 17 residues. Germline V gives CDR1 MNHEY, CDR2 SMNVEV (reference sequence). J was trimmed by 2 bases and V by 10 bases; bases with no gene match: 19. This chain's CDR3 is CATVPFSDREDTYEQYF. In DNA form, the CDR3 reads TGTGCCACCGTACCCTTCTCGGACAGGGAGGACACCTACGAGCAGTACTTC.

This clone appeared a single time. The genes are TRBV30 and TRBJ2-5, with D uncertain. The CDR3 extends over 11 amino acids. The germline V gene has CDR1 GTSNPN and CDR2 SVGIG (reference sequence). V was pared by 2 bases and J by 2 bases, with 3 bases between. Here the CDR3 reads CAWSWQETQYF. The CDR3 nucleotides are TGTGCCTGGAGTTGGCAAGAGACCCAGTACTTC. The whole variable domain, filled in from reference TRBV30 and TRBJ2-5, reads SQTIHQWPATLVQPVGSPLSLECTVEGTSNPNLYWYRQAAGRGLQLLFYSVGIGQISSEVPQNLSASRPQDRQFILSSKKLLLSDSGFYLCAWSWQETQYFGPGTRLLVL.

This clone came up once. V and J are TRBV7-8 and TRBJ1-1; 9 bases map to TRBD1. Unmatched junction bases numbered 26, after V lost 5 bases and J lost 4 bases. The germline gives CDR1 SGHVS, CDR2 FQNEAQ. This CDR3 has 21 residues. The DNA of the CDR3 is TGTGCCAGCAGCCAGACCTTTAGGGGGAACAGGGGGCGCGGGTTCGGCACTGAAGCTTTCTTT. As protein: CASSQTFRGNRGRGFGTEAFF.

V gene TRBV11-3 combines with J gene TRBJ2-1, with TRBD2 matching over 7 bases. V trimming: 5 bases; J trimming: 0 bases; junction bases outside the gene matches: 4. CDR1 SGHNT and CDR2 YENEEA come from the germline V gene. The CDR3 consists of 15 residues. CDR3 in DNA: TGTGCCAGCAGCGCCGGGGGGAGCTCCTACAATGAGCAGTTCTTC. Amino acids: CASSAGGSSYNEQFF.

In DNA form, the CDR3 reads TGCGCCAGCAGCCAAGCCGCACCGGGACAAGGGGGGACGAGGGCCGAAAACATTCAGTACTTC. Protein sequence: CASSQAAPGQGGTRAENIQYF. This chain joins TRBV4-3 and TRBJ2-4; possibly TRBD1 or TRBD2 for D (6 bases each). CDR3 length: 21 residues. V was clipped by 1 base and J by 5 bases, with 30 bases between them. The V gene's germline CDR1 is LGHNA and CDR2 YSLEER.

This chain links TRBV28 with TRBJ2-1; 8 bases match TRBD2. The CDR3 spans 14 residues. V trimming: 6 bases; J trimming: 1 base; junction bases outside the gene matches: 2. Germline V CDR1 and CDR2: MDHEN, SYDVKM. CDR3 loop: CASRAGGSYNEQFF. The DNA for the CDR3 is TGTGCCAGCAGGGCGGGAGGATCCTACAATGAGCAGTTCTTC. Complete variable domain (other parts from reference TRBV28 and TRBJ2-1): DVKVTQSSRYLVKRTGEKVFLECVQDMDHENMFWYRQDPGLGLRLIYFSYDVKMKEKGDIPEGYSVSREKKERFSLILESASTNQTSMYLCASRAGGSYNEQFFGPGTRLTVL.

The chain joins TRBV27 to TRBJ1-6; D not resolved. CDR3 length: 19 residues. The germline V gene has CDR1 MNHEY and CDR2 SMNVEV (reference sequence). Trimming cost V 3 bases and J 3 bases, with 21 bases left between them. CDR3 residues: CASSLRSAPIRLYNSPLHF. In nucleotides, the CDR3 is TGTGCCAGCAGTTTGAGGTCAGCCCCAATTCGTCTCTATAATTCACCCCTCCACTTT.

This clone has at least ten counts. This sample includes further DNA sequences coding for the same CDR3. The CDR3 DNA is TGTGCCAGCAGCTTAGGGACTAGCGGGAGAGTAAATGAGCAGTTCTTC. Its protein product is CASSLGTSGRVNEQFF. The V call is TRBV7-2, the J call TRBJ2-1, with TRBD2 matching 13 bases. The V and J ends lost 1 base and 7 bases, in that order; junction bases with no gene match: 4. The CDR3 is made up of 16 amino acids. CDR1 is SGHTA and CDR2 is FQGNSA in the germline V gene.

The CDR3 spells CASSVATSTSWQFF. The CDR3 DNA reads TGTGCCAGCAGCGTAGCTACCAGCACCTCATGGCAGTTCTTC. V is TRBV9 and J is TRBJ2-1; D is undetermined. The CDR3 contains 14 residues. CDR1 is SGDLS and CDR2 is YYNGEE in the germline V gene. The V end lost 0 bases, the J end lost 12 bases, and 16 bases lay between the germline ends.

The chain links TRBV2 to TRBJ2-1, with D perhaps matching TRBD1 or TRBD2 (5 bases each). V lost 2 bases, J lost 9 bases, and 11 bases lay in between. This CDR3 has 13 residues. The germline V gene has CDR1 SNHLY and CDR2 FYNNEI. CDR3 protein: CASSELWGTEQFF. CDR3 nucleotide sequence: TGTGCCAGCAGTGAATTGTGGGGGACTGAGCAGTTCTTC.

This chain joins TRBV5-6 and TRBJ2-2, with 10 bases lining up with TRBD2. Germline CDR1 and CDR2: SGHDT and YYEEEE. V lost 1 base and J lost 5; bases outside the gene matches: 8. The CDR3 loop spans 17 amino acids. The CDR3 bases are TGTGCCAGCAGCTTGTTGGCTAGCGGGAGTTTTACCGGGGAGCTGTTTTTT. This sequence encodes CASSLLASGSFTGELFF.

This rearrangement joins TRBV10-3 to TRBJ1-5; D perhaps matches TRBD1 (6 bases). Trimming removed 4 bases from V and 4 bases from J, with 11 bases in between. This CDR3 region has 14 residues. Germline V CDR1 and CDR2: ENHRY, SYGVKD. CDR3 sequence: CAISVGGPNQPQHF. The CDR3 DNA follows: TGTGCCATCAGTGTAGGGGGTCCAAATCAGCCCCAGCATTTT.

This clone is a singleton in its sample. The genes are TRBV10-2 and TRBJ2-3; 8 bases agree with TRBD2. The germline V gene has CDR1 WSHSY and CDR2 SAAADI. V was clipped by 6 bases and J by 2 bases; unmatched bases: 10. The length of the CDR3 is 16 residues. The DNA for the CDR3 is TGCGCCAGCAGGGGCGCGGGGGGATCGATCACAGATACGCAGTATTTT. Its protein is CASRGAGGSITDTQYF.

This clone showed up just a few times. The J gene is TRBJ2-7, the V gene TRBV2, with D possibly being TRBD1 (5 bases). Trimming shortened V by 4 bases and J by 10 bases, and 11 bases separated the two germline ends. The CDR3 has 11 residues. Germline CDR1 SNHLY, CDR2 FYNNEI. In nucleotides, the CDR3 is TGTGCCAGCAGTGTGGGCAGGGATCAGTACTTC. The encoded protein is CASSVGRDQYF.

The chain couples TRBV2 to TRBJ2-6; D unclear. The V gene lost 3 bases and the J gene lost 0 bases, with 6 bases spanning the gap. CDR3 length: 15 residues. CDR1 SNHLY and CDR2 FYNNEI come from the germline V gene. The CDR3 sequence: CASSDPRSGANVLTF. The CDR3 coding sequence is TGTGCCAGCAGTGATCCGCGCTCTGGGGCCAACGTCCTGACTTTC.

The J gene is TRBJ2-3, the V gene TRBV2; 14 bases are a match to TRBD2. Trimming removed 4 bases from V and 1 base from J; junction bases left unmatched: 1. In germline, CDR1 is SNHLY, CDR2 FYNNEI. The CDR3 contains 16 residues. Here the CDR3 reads CASSATSGGGTDTQYF. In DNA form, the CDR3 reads TGTGCCAGCAGTGCGACTAGCGGGGGGGGCACAGATACGCAGTATTTT.

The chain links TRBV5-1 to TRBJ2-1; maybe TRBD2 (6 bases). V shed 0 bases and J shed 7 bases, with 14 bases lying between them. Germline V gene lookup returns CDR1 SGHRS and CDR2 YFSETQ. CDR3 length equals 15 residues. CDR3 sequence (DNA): TGCGCCAGCAGCTTGGTTCTCGGAGGGGCGAATGAGCAGTTCTTC. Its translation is CASSLVLGGANEQFF.

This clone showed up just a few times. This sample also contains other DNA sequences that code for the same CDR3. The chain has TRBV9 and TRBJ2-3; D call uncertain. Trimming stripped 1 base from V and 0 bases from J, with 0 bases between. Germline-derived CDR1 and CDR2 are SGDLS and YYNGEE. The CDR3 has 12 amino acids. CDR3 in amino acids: CASSVSTDTQYF. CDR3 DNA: TGTGCCAGCAGCGTAAGCACAGATACGCAGTATTTT.